Listed below are T cell receptor beta chains from one sample, sequenced in a study of STAT5B mutations in CD4+ large granular lymphocyte leukemia. Clones were read by immunoSEQ multiplex PCR, and TCRdb kept only the in-frame ones, dropping some. The table includes some 30,000 clones, roughly 70% detected once. The sequencing input was CD4+ T cells from blood buffy coats. The receptors here all came from a human donor in good health. Each CDR3 is given with its conserved first and last residue. Fields, in order: J gene, D gene, V gene, CDR3 protein, CDR3 DNA. D genes are given only for firm matches.

>TRBJ1-1|TRBD1|TRBV7-2
CASSPPNRDSEAFF
TGTGCCAGCAGCCCCCCTAACCGGGACAGTGAAGCTTTCTTT
>TRBJ2-3|.|TRBV18
CASSPGSPTDTQYF
TGTGCCAGCTCACCCGGGTCTCCGACAGATACGCAGTATTTT
>TRBJ1-2|.|TRBV10-3
CAISGDIGGGYTF
TGTGCCATCAGTGGGGACATTGGCGGTGGCTACACCTTC
>TRBJ2-1|.|TRBV23-1
CASSQSDSQLYNEQFF
TGCGCCAGCAGTCAATCGGACAGTCAATTATACAATGAGCAGTTCTTC
>TRBJ2-3|TRBD2|TRBV5-4
CASSTAGGRLADTQYF
TGTGCCAGCAGCACGGCGGGCGGGAGGCTCGCAGATACGCAGTATTTT
>TRBJ2-1|TRBD2|TRBV7-3
CASSLVLAGAHEQFF
TGTGCCAGCAGCTTAGTCCTAGCGGGAGCCCATGAGCAGTTCTTC
>TRBJ2-1|TRBD2|TRBV7-2
CASSLAPGGPHEQFF
TGTGCCAGCAGCTTAGCTCCGGGGGGGCCTCATGAGCAGTTCTTC
>TRBJ2-3|TRBD2|TRBV6-1
CASSTGLGGTQYF
TGTGCCAGCAGTACGGGACTAGGGGGTACGCAGTATTTT
>TRBJ2-5|.|TRBV28
CASSSPPTGLETQYF
TGTGCCAGCAGTTCCCCCCCCACAGGGCTGGAGACCCAGTACTTC
>TRBJ2-2|TRBD1|TRBV7-9
CASSAFRDSVNTGELFF
TGTGCCAGCAGCGCCTTTCGGGACAGTGTTAACACCGGGGAGCTGTTTTTT
>TRBJ1-5|.|TRBV7-8
CASSLDGRGNQPQHF
TGTGCCAGCAGCTTAGATGGACGGGGCAATCAGCCCCAGCATTTT
>TRBJ1-2|.|TRBV7-9
CASKLDTNGYTF
TGTGCCAGCAAGCTGGACACGAATGGCTACACCTTC
>TRBJ2-1|TRBD1|TRBV10-3
CAISRPGQGHNEQFF
TGTGCCATCAGTAGACCGGGACAGGGCCACAATGAGCAGTTCTTC
>TRBJ2-5|.|TRBV28
CASSRPRPIWETQYF
TGTGCCAGCAGTAGGCCCCGGCCCATCTGGGAGACCCAGTACTTC
>TRBJ1-4|TRBD1|TRBV28
CASSFQQGEEKLFF
TGTGCCAGCAGTTTTCAGCAGGGGGAAGAAAAACTGTTTTTT